Sequencing of this T cell receptor (beta chain) was carried out in a study of blood T cell repertoires in COVID-19. In the study overall: COVID-19 samples from acute and convalescent phases originated in the United States, Italy and Spain. T cells, B-cell-depleted T cells, or PBMCs supplied cDNA or gDNA.

This CDR3 is 13 amino acids long. V lost 5 bases to trimming and J lost 7 bases, with 11 bases between them. A few counts support this clone. Source study methods: Amplified reference gene primers provided the basis for estimating nucleated cell counts. Profiling relied on immunoSEQ multiplex PCR, and the TCRdb table lists in-frame clones only, not all of them. For V, J and clone size, that table is used; D and trimming come from the DNA. The repertoire includes tens of thousands of clones, approximately 90% of them detected once, and 6.5% to 9% sits in the top ten. Sequencing input: peripheral blood. The origin of this receptor is a young man with acute or convalescent COVID-19. This chain joins TRBV12-3 or TRBV12-4 and TRBJ2-2; maybe TRBD2 (5 bases). The CDR3 DNA sequence: TGTGCCAGCAGTGTACACAGCGGCGGGGAGCTGTTTTTT. The encoded protein is CASSVHSGGELFF.